These 8 T cell receptor beta chains share one sample of origin, sequenced in a study of blood T cell repertoires in COVID-19. TCRdb keeps only in-frame clones here, not all; method: immunoSEQ multiplex PCR. The sample contains 200,000 to 250,000 clones, approximately 80% of which appear only once. Sample: PBMCs or T cells enriched from blood (not recorded which). These receptors all stem from a man between 40 and 49 years old who had recovered from COVID-19.

The chain employs TRBV30 and TRBJ1-1; TRBD1 agrees at 9 bases. Germline trimming cut 1 base from V and 4 bases from J; bases unmatched to any gene: 4. This CDR3 spans 14 amino acids. The germline CDR1 and CDR2 sequences are GTSNPN and SVGIG (reference sequence). The CDR3 region is CAWSDRGRSTEAFF. CDR3 sequence (DNA): TGTGCCTGGAGTGACAGGGGGCGGAGCACTGAAGCTTTCTTT.

The chain joins TRBV2 to TRBJ2-7; 12 nucleotides line up with TRBD1. Germline lookup yields CDR1 SNHLY and CDR2 FYNNEI. This CDR3 is 17 amino acids long. Trimming took 4 bases from V and 6 from J; bases not matched to a gene: 13. Here the CDR3 reads CASSVGTGGPISLEQYF. CDR3 DNA: TGTGCCAGCAGTGTAGGGACAGGGGGCCCAATTTCGCTCGAGCAGTACTTC.

V gene TRBV5-4 combines with J gene TRBJ2-4; TRBD2 is a possible D gene (6 bases). CDR1 and CDR2 from the germline V gene are SGHNT and YYREEE (reference sequence). This CDR3 comprises 15 residues. Trimming pared 0 bases from V and 3 bases from J, leaving 10 bases between. The CDR3 region is CASSLAGVSKNIQYF. For the CDR3, the DNA is TGTGCCAGCAGCTTGGCGGGAGTTAGCAAAAACATTCAGTACTTC.

In its sample, this clone was seen many times. V gene TRBV10-3 combines with J gene TRBJ2-3; D is perhaps TRBD2 (6 bases). V lost 0 bases and J 3 bases, leaving 10 bases between the germline ends. The CDR3 contains 15 residues. CDR1 and CDR2 (germline): ENHRY, SYGVKD. CDR3: CAISESGRPTDTQYF. The CDR3 coding sequence is TGTGCCATCAGTGAGTCTGGGAGGCCGACAGATACGCAGTATTTT.

The chain joins TRBV9 to TRBJ2-3; no reliable D call. The length of the CDR3 is 16 residues. The germline V and J ends were trimmed by 0 bases and 2 bases, with 13 bases remaining between them. Germline V gives CDR1 SGDLS, CDR2 YYNGEE. The CDR3 coding sequence is TGTGCCAGCAGCGTAGTCCCAACGGGTCACACAGATACGCAGTATTTT. Protein product: CASSVVPTGHTDTQYF.

The chain links TRBV28 to TRBJ2-1, with D possibly being TRBD1 (6 bases). The CDR3 has 13 amino acids. The germline CDR1 and CDR2 sequences are MDHEN and SYDVKM. V gave up 7 bases and J gave up 6 bases, with 13 bases separating them. Here the CDR3 reads CASTVPTGNEQFF. The DNA of the CDR3 is TGTGCCAGCACCGTCCCGACAGGCAATGAGCAGTTCTTC.

The rearrangement links TRBV7-8 to TRBJ1-5; 7 nucleotides line up with TRBD1. CDR3 length equals 15 residues. After removal of 5 bases from V and 2 bases from J, the junction contained 6 bases not matched to a gene. Germline-derived CDR1 and CDR2 are SGHVS and FQNEAQ. The CDR3 DNA reads as TGTGCCAGCAGCCGACAGGGCGGAGGCAATCAGCCCCAGCATTTT. It codes for CASSRQGGGNQPQHF.

This sequence joins TRBV21-1 and TRBJ1-2; TRBD1, the D gene given by the table, was not confirmed from the DNA. TRBV21-1 is termed a pseudogene. The length of the CDR3 is 18 residues. The chain's CDR3 is CASSKQNGDRERYYGYTF. CDR3 DNA: TGTGCCAGCAGCAAGCAGAACGGTGACAGGGAACGTTACTATGGCTACACCTTC.